This TCR beta chain stems from a study of blood T cell repertoires in COVID-19. Overall study: From the United States, Italy and Spain came samples of acute and convalescent COVID-19. Sources were T cells, B-cell-depleted T cells, or PBMCs; the material itself was cDNA or gDNA.

The CDR3 is made up of 14 amino acids. Some clones are missing from TCRdb's copy, which holds only in-frame ones; the method was immunoSEQ multiplex PCR. The sample lists approximately 500,000 clones; 70% to 90% were seen once. The specimen was peripheral blood. The chain combines TRBV21-1 with TRBJ1-2; the table's D gene call, TRBD1, was not cross checked with the DNA. TRBV21-1 is described as a pseudogene. The receptor comes from a human donor in a cohort sampled during active COVID-19. CDR3 region: CASSAWDRAWGYTF. CDR3 DNA sequence: TGTGCCAGCAGCGCGTGGGACAGAGCTTGGGGCTACACCTTC.